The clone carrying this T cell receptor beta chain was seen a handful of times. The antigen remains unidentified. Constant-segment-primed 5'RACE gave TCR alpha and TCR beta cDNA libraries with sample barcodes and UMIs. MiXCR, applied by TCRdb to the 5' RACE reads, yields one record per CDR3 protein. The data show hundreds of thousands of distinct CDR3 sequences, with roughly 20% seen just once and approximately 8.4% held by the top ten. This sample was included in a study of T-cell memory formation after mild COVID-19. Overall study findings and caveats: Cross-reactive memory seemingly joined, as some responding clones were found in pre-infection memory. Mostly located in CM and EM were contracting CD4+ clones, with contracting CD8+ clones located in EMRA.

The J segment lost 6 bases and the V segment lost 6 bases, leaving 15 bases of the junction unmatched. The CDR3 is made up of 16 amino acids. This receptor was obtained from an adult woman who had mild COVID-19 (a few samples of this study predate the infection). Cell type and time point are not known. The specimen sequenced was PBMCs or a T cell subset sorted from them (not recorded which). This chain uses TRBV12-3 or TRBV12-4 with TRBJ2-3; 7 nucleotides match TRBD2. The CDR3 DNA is TGTGCCAGCAGGGGGGACCGCGGGCGGGAGAGGGATACGCAGTATTTT. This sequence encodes CASRGDRGRERDTQYF.